This is a list of T cell receptor beta chains from one sample in a study of brain T cells in children with intractable seizures. The protocol was immunoSEQ multiplex PCR, while the TCRdb copy is restricted to in-frame clones and leaves out a portion. The sample carries around 2,500 clones, about 86% recorded once. Sequencing used resected brain tissue, obtained at surgery. These receptors were obtained from a boy in the first two years of life with hemimegalencephaly and intractable seizures. The CDR3 runs from the conserved cysteine through the conserved F or W.

cdr3_aa v_call
CASSPRTGTDTQYF TRBV19
CASEGAPGWQNTEAFF TRBV28
CASSDRETQYF TRBV6-1
CASSGDRNSPLHF TRBV9
CASSRQGADNEQFF TRBV6-4
CASSLGFVGTLSGNTIYF TRBV7-8
CARSSLAGDTDTQYF TRBV5-3
CASSNRGTGYEQYF TRBV7-9
CASSLLGLAKEQYF TRBV28
CASSRPDNEQFF TRBV11-3
CARELRGLAVVNEQYF TRBV5-1
CASSPLSGGYHYEQYF TRBV28
CATRGGGNTEAFF TRBV12-3/TRBV12-4
CASSQPGGTFGYTF TRBV27
CASSWGQEDNQPQHF TRBV7-9
CASSLGGLYEQYF TRBV7-9
CASSPGGGGVNSPLHF TRBV5-1
CASSGESHPQFF TRBV2
CASSEAPQGAGGANVLTF TRBV2
CASIPTPRGPLNEQFF TRBV27
CASSPGTGRGFF TRBV7-2
CASSTKRGGDEQFF TRBV19
CASSYTSGSYNEQFF TRBV6-2/TRBV6-3
CASSDGASGHNEQFF TRBV6-4
CASSVSGGGYYEQYF TRBV9
CASSLVGMELAGSPSYEQYF TRBV7-8
CASSFPEGWEQPQHF TRBV28
CASSPLGGHGNTILPIYF TRBV5-6
CASRTALNSPLHF TRBV27
CAWSRNRGYEQYF TRBV30
CASSYPGLLSYEQYF TRBV28
CASSLPGGSYNEQFF TRBV28